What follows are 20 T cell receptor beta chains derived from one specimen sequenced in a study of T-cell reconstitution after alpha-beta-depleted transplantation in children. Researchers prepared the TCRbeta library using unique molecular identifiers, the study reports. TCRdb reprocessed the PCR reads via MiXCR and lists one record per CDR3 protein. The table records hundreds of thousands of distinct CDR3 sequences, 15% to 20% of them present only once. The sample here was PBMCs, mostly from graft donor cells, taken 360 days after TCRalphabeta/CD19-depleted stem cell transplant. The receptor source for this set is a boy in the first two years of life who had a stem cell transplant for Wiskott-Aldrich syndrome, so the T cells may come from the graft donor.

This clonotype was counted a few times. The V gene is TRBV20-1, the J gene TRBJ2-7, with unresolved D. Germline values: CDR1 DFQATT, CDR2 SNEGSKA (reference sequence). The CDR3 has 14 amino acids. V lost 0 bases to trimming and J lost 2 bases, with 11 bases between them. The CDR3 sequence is CSARDPRVPYEQYF. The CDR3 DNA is TGCAGTGCTAGAGATCCACGAGTTCCCTACGAGCAGTACTTC.

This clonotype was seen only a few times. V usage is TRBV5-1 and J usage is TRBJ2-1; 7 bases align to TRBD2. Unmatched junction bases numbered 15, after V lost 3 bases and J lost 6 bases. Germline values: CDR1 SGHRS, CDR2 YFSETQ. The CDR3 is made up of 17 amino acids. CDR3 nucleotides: TGCGCCAGCAGCTCCCGGACTAGAGGTTTGCGGGGCAATGAGCAGTTCTTC. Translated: CASSSRTRGLRGNEQFF. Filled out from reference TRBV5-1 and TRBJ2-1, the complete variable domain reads KAGVTQTPRYLIKTRGQQVTLSCSPISGHRSVSWYQQTPGQGLQFLFEYFSETQRNKGNFPGRFSGRQFSNSRSEMNVSTLELGDSALYLCASSSRTRGLRGNEQFFGPGTRLTVL.

The CDR3 region is CAWSRGSNTGELFF. DNA for the CDR3: TGTGCCTGGTCGAGGGGTTCGAACACCGGGGAGCTGTTTTTT. The V and J genes are TRBV30 and TRBJ2-2; TRBD1 or TRBD2 may be the D gene (5 bases each). Germline CDR1 GTSNPN, CDR2 SVGIG (reference sequence). V lost 5 bases to trimming and J lost 0 bases, with 10 bases between them. This CDR3 contains 14 residues.

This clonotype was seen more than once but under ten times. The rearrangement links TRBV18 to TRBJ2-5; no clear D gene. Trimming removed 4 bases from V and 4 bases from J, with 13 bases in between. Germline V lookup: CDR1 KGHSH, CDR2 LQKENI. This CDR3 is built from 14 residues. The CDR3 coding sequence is TGTGCCAGCTCACGGGTGACATCTCGAGAGACCCAGTACTTC. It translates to CASSRVTSRETQYF.

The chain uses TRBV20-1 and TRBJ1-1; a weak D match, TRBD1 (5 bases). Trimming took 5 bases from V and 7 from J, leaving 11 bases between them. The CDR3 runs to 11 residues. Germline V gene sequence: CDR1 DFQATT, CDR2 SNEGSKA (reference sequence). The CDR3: CSASGRDEAFF. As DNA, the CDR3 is TGCAGTGCTTCAGGGAGAGATGAAGCTTTCTTT.

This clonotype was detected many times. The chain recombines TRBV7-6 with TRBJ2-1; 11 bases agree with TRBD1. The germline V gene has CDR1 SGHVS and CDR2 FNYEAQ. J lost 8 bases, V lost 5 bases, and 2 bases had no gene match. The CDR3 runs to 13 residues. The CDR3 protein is CASSRTGGYEQFF. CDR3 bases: TGTGCCAGCAGCCGGACAGGGGGCTATGAGCAGTTCTTC. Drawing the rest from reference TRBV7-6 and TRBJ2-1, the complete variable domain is GAGVSQSPRYKVTKRGQDVALRCDPISGHVSLYWYRQALGQGPEFLTYFNYEAQQDKSGLPNDRFSAERPEGSISTLTIQRTEQRDSAMYRCASSRTGGYEQFFGPGTRLTVL.

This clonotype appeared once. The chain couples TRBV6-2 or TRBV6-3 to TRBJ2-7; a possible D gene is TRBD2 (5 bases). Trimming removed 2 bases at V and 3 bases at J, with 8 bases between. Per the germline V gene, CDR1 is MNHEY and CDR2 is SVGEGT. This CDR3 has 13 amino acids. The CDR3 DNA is TGTGCCAGCAGTTACGGAGACTACTACGAGCAGTACTTC. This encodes CASSYGDYYEQYF.

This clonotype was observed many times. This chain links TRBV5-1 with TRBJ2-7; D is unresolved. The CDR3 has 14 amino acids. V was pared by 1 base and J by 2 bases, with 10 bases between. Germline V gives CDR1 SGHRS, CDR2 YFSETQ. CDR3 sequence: CASSLPSVTYEQYF. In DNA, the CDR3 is TGCGCCAGCAGCTTGCCAAGCGTTACCTACGAGCAGTACTTC.

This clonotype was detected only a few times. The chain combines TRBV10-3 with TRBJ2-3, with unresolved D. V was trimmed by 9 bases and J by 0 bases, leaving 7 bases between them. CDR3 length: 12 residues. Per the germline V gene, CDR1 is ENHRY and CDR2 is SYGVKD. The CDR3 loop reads CAIKDSTDTQYF. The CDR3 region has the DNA TGTGCCATAAAGGACAGCACAGATACGCAGTATTTT.

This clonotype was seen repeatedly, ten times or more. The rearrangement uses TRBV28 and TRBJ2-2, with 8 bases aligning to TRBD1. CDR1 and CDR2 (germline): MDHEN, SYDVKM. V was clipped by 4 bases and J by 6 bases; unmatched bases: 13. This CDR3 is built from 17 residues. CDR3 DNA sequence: TGTGCCAGCAGTTCATCACGGACAGGGTGGTATTCCGGGGAGCTGTTTTTT. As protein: CASSSSRTGWYSGELFF. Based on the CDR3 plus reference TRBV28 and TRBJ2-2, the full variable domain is DVKVTQSSRYLVKRTGEKVFLECVQDMDHENMFWYRQDPGLGLRLIYFSYDVKMKEKGDIPEGYSVSREKKERFSLILESASTNQTSMYLCASSSSRTGWYSGELFFGEGSRLTVL.

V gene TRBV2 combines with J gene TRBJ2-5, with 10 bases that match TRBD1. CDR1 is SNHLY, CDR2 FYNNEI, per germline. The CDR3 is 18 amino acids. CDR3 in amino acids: CTCSPDRDRGPLRKTQYF. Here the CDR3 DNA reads TGTACCTGCAGCCCCGACCGGGACAGGGGTCCCCTAAGGAAGACCCAGTACTTC.

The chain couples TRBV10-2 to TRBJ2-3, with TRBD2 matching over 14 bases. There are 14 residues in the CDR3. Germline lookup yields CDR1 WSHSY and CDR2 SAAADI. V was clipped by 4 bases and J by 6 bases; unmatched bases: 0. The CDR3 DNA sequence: TGCGCCAGCAGTGGGACTAGCGGGGGGGATACGCAGTATTTT. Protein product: CASSGTSGGDTQYF.

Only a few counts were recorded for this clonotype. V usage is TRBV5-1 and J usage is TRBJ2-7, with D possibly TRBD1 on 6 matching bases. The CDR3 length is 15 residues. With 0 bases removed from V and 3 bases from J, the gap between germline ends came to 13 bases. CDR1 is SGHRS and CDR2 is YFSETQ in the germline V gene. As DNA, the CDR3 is TGCGCCAGCAGCTTGGGGGGCAGGGGTGGCTACGAGCAGTACTTC. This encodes CASSLGGRGGYEQYF.

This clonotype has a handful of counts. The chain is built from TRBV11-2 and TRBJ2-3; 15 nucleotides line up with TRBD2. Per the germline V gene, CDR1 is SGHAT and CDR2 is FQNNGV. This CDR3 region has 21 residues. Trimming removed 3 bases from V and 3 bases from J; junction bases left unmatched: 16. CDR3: CASSFRPWTSGRAVKTDTQYF. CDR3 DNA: TGTGCCAGCAGCTTCCGTCCCTGGACTAGCGGGAGGGCCGTTAAAACAGATACGCAGTATTTT.

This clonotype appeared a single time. CDR3 loop: CASSPVREGLEETQYF. CDR3 nucleotides: TGTGCCAGCTCACCAGTGCGGGAGGGCTTAGAGGAGACCCAGTACTTC. The chain employs TRBV18 and TRBJ2-5; 9 bases line up with TRBD2. Germline lookup yields CDR1 KGHSH and CDR2 LQKENI. The CDR3 contains 16 residues. The V gene end was trimmed by 2 bases and the J gene end by 5 bases; junction bases not matched to a gene: 9.

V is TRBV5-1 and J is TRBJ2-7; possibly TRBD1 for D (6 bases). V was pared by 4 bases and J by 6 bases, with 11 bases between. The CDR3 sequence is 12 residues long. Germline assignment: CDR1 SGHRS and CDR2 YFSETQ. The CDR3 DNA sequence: TGCGCCAGCAGCCGTCAGGGGTTCGAGCAGTACTTC. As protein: CASSRQGFEQYF.

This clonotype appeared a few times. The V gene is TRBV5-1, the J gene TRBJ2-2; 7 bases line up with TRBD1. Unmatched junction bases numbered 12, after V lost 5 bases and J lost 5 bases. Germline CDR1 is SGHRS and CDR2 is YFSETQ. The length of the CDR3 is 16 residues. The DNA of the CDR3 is TGCGCCAGCAGATCCGGGACAGCAATAGGAACCGGGGAGCTGTTTTTT. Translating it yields CASRSGTAIGTGELFF.

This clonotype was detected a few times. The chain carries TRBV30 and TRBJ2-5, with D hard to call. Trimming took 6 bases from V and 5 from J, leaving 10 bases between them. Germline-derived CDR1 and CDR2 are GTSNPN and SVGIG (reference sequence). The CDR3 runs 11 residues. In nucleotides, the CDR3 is TGTGCCTGTGCAGTGGGGGAGACCCAGTACTTC. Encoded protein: CACAVGETQYF.

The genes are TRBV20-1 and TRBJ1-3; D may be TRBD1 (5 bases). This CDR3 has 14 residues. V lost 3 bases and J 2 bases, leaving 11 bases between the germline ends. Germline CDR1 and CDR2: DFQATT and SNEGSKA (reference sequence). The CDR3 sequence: CSARPGRAGNTIYF. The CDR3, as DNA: TGCAGTGCTAGGCCCGGCAGGGCTGGAAACACCATATATTTT.

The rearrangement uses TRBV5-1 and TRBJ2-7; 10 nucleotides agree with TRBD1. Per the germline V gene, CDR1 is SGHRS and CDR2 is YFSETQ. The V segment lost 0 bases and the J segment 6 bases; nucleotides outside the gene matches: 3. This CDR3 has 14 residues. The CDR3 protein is CASSLGGQGGEQYF. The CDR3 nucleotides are TGCGCCAGCAGCTTGGGTGGACAGGGGGGCGAGCAGTACTTC.